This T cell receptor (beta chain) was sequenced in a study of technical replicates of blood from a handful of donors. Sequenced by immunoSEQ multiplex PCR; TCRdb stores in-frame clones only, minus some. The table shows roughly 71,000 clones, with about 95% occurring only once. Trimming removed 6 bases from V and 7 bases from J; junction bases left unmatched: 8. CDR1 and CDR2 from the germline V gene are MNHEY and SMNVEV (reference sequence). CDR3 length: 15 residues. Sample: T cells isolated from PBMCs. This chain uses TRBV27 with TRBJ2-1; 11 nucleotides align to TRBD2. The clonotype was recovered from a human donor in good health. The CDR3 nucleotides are TGTGCCAGCAGCATTACTAGCGGGGGTAGTAATGAGCAGTTCTTC. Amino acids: CASSITSGGSNEQFF.